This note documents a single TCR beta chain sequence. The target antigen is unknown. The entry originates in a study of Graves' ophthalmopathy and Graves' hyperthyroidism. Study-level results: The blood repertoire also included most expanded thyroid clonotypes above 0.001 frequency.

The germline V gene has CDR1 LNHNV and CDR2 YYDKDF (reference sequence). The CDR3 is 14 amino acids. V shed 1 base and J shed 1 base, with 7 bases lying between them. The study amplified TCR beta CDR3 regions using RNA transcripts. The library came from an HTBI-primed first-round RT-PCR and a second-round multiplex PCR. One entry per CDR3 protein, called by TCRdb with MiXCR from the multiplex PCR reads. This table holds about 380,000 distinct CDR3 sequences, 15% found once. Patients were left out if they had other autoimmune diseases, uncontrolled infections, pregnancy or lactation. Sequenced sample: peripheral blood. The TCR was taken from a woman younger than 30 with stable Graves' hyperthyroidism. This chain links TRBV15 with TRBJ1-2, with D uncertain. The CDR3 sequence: CATSRVGLNYGYTF. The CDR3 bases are TGTGCCACCAGCAGAGTGGGTCTTAACTATGGCTACACCTTC.